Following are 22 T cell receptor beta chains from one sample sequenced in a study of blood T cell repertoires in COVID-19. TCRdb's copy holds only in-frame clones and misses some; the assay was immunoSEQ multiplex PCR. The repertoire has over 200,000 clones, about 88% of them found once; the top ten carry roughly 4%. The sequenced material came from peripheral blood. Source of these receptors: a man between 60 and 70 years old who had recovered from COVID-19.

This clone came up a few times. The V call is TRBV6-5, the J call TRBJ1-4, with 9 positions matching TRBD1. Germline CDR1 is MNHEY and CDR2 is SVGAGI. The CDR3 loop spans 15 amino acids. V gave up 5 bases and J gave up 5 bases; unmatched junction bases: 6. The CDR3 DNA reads TGTGCCAGCAGTCTCCTGACAGGGGGGAATGAAAAACTGTTTTTT. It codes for CASSLLTGGNEKLFF.

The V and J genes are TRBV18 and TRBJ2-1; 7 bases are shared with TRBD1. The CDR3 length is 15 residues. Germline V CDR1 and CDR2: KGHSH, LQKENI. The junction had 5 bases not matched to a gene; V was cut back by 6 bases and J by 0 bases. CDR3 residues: CASSNRDSSYNEQFF. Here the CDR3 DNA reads TGTGCCAGCTCGAACCGGGACAGCTCCTACAATGAGCAGTTCTTC. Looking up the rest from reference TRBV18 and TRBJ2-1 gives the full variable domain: NAGVMQNPRHLVRRRGQEARLRCSPMKGHSHVYWYRQLPEEGLKFMVYLQKENIIDESGMPKERFSAEFPKEGPSILRIQQVVRGDSAAYFCASSNRDSSYNEQFFGPGTRLTVL.

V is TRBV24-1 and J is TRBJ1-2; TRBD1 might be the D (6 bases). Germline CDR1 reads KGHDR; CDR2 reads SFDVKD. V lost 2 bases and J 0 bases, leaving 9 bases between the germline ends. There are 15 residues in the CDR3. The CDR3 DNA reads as TGTGCCACCAGTGATTCCGGGACATCTAACTATGGCTACACCTTC. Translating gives CATSDSGTSNYGYTF.

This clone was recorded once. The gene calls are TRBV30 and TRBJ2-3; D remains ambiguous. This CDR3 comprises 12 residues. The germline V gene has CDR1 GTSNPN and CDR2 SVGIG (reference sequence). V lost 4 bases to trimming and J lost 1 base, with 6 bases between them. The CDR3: CAWTERTDTQYF. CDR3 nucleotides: TGTGCCTGGACGGAGCGCACAGATACGCAGTATTTT.

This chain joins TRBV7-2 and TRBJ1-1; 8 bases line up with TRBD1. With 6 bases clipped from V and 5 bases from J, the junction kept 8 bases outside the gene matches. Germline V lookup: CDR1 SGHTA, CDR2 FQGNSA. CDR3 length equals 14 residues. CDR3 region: CASRPDRARTEAFF. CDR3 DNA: TGTGCCAGCAGGCCGGACAGGGCGAGGACTGAAGCTTTCTTT.

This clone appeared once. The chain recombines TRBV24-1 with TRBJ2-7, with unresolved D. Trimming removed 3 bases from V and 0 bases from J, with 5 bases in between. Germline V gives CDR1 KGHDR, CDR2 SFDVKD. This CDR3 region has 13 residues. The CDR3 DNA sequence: TGTGCCACCAGTGATCCGGTCTCCTACGAGCAGTACTTC. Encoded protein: CATSDPVSYEQYF.

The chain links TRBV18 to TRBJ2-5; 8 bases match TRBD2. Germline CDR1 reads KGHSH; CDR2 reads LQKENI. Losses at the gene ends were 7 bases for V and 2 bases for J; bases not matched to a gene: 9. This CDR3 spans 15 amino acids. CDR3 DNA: TGTGCCAGCTTCAACCCGGGCGGGGGGCAAGAGACCCAGTACTTC. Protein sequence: CASFNPGGGQETQYF.

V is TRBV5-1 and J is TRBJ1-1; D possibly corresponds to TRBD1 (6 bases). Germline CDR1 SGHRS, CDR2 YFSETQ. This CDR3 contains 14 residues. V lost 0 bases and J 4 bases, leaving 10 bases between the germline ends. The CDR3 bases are TGCGCCAGCAGCTTGGACAGGGTGTTCACTGAAGCTTTCTTT. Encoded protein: CASSLDRVFTEAFF.

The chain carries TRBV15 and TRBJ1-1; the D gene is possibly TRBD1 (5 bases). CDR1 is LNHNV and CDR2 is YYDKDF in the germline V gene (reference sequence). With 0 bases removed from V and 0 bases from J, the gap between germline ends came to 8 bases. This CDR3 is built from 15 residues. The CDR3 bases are TGTGCCACCAGCAGAGAGTGGGGCGTGAACACTGAAGCTTTCTTT. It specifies CATSREWGVNTEAFF.

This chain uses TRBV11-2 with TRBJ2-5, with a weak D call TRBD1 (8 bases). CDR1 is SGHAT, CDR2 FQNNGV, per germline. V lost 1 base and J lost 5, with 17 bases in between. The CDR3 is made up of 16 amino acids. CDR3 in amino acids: CASSLARQGRGETQYF. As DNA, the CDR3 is TGTGCCAGCAGCTTAGCCCGACAGGGGAGGGGGGAGACCCAGTACTTC.

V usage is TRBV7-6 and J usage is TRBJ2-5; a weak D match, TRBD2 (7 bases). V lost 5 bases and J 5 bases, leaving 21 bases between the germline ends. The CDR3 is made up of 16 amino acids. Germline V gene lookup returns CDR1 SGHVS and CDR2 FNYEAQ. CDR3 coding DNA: TGTGCCAGCAGCCCAGTTGGAGGGGGGGCTGGGGAGACCCAGTACTTC. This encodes CASSPVGGGAGETQYF.

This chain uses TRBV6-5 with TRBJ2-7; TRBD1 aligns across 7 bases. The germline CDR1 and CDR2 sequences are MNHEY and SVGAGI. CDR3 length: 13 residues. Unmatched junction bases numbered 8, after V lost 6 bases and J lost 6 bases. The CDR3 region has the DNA TGTGCCAGCAGAACCCCAGGGGGATCCGAGCAGTACTTC. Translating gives CASRTPGGSEQYF.

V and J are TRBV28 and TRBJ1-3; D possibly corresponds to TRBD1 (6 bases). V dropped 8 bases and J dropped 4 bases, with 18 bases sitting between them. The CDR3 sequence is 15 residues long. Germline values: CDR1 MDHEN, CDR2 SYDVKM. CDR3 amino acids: CASSLGGARGNTIYF. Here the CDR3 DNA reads TGTGCCAGCTCACTGGGGGGGGCGCGCGGAAACACCATATATTTT.

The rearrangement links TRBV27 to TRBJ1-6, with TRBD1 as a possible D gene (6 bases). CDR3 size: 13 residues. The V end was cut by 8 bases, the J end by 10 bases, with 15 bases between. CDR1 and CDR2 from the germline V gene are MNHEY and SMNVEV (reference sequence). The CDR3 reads CASGQTGGSPLHF. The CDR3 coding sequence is TGTGCCAGCGGTCAGACAGGCGGATCACCCCTCCACTTT.

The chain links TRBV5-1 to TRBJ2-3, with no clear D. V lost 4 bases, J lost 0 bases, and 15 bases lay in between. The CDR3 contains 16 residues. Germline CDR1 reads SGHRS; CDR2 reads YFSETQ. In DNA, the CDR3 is TGCGCCAGCAGCACACAGATAACCACTAGCACAGATACGCAGTATTTT. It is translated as CASSTQITTSTDTQYF.

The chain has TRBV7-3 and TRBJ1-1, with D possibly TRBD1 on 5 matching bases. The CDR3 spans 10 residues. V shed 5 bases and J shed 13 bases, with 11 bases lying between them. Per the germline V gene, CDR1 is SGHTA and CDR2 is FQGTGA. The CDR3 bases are TGTGCCAGCAGCACAGGAAGGTGTTTCTTT. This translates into CASSTGRCFF.

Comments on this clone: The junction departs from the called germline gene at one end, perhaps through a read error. The CDR3 bases are TGTGCCAGCAGGCAAGCGGGGGGGCCTCTAAATGAGCAGTTCTTC. It codes for CASRQAGGPLNEQFF. V is TRBV3-1 (or the pseudogene TRBV3-2) and J is TRBJ2-1; 10 bases line up with TRBD2. Germline V gene data show CDR1 as LGHDT and CDR2 as YNNKEL (reference sequence). The length of the CDR3 is 15 residues.

As DNA, the CDR3 is TGCAGCGCCCGCGGGGACCGCGTTGGGGCTTTCTTT. It specifies CSARGDRVGAFF. The chain links TRBV29-1 to TRBJ1-1; weak D call: TRBD1 (5 bases). This CDR3 has 12 amino acids. Trimming left V 7 bases short and J 11 bases short, with 20 bases between. Germline CDR1 SQVTM, CDR2 ANQGSEA. Combining the CDR3 with reference TRBV29-1 and TRBJ1-1 gives the whole variable domain SAVISQKPSRDICQRGTSLTIQCQVDSQVTMMFWYRQQPGQSLTLIATANQGSEATYESGFVIDKFPISRPNLTFSTLTVSNMSPEDSSIYLCSARGDRVGAFFGQGTRLTVV.

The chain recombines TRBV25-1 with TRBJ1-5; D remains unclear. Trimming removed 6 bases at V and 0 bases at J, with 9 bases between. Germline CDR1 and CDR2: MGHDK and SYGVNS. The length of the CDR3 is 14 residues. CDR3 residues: CASRREGSNQPQHF. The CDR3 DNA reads TGTGCCAGCAGGAGGGAGGGTAGCAATCAGCCCCAGCATTTT.

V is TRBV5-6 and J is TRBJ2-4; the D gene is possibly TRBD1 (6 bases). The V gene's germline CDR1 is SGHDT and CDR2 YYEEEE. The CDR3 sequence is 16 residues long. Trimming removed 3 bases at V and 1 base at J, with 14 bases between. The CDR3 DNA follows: TGTGCCAGCAGCTCGCTACAGGGATTGGCCAAAAACATTCAGTACTTC. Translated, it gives CASSSLQGLAKNIQYF.

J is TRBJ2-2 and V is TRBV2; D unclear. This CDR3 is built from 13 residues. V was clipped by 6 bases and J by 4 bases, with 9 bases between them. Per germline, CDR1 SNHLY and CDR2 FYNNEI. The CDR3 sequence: CASRVQSTGELFF. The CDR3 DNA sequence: TGTGCCAGCAGGGTACAGAGCACCGGGGAGCTGTTTTTT.

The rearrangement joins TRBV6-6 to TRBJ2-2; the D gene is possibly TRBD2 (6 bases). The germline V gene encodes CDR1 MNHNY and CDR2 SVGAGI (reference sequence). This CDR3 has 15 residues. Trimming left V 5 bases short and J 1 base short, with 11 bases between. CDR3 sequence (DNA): TGTGCCAGCAGTCGAACTAGCTTGAACACCGGGGAGCTGTTTTTT. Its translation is CASSRTSLNTGELFF.